The 25 T cell receptor beta chains below come from one sample, sequenced in a study of early T cells in non-severe SARS-CoV-2 infection. TCRdb processed the 5' RACE reads anew with MiXCR; each CDR3 protein has one entry. The sample includes fewer than 100,000 distinct CDR3 sequences, under 15% seen only once; the top ten take 2% to 2.5%. Source material: whole blood. All receptors derive from an adult who was a healthcare worker with PCR-confirmed SARS-CoV-2 infection or an uninfected control (not recorded which).

This clonotype appeared many times. This chain uses TRBV20-1 with TRBJ1-1; TRBD1 agrees at 10 bases. The germline CDR1 and CDR2 sequences are DFQATT and SNEGSKA (reference sequence). The CDR3 loop spans 14 amino acids. V lost 5 bases, J lost 14 bases, and 17 bases stayed unmatched. CDR3 residues: CSAQSGRDRGLAFF. In DNA, the CDR3 is TGCAGTGCTCAAAGTGGGCGTGACAGGGGGCTCGCGTTCTTT.

In its sample, this clonotype was seen many times. The chain uses TRBV2 and TRBJ1-1, with D maybe TRBD1 (6 bases). Germline V gene lookup returns CDR1 SNHLY and CDR2 FYNNEI. This CDR3 comprises 14 residues. The V end lost 4 bases, the J end lost 8 bases, and 17 bases lay between the germline ends. The CDR3 region is CASSGQGPPAEAFF. CDR3 nucleotides: TGTGCCAGCAGTGGCCAGGGGCCGCCGGCGGAAGCTTTCTTT.

This clonotype was found many times. This sequence joins TRBV27 and TRBJ1-6; 9 bases are a match to TRBD1. V gave up 4 bases and J gave up 9 bases; unmatched junction bases: 13. The CDR3 covers 17 residues. Germline values: CDR1 MNHEY, CDR2 SMNVEV (reference sequence). In nucleotides, the CDR3 is TGTGCCAGCAGTTACGAACCCGGGACAGGGATGGGTTCACCCCTCCACTTT. It codes for CASSYEPGTGMGSPLHF.

This clonotype has only a few counts. The rearrangement uses TRBV29-1 and TRBJ1-2, with 10 bases aligning to TRBD1. Germline lookup yields CDR1 SQVTM and CDR2 ANQGSEA. V gave up 7 bases and J gave up 3 bases; unmatched junction bases: 8. This CDR3 is 14 amino acids long. CDR3 amino acids: CSARQGASDYGYTF. CDR3 nucleotides: TGCAGCGCAAGACAGGGGGCGTCTGACTATGGCTACACCTTC.

V gene TRBV20-1 combines with J gene TRBJ2-5; TRBD1 agrees at 7 bases. This CDR3 has 15 amino acids. With 6 bases clipped from V and 2 bases from J, the junction kept 12 bases outside the gene matches. The germline V gene has CDR1 DFQATT and CDR2 SNEGSKA (reference sequence). CDR3 nucleotides: TGCAGTGCCCCTGAACCCGGGACAGCTCAAGAGACCCAGTACTTC. Protein sequence: CSAPEPGTAQETQYF.

This clonotype was observed at least ten times. V gene TRBV5-4 combines with J gene TRBJ1-6, with D uncertain. CDR3 length: 15 amino acids. Germline loops: CDR1 SGHNT, CDR2 YYREEE (reference sequence). V was cut by 3 bases and J by 8 bases, with 15 bases left in between. CDR3 amino acids: CASSSQSVGDSPLHF. DNA for the CDR3: TGTGCCAGCAGCTCCCAGTCGGTCGGAGATTCACCCCTCCACTTT.

This clonotype was seen a handful of times. This chain connects TRBV2 to TRBJ2-5; D possibly matches TRBD1 or TRBD2 (5 bases each). Deletions cut 11 bases from V and 7 bases from J, with 23 bases between. Per germline, CDR1 SNHLY and CDR2 FYNNEI. The CDR3 has 14 residues. CDR3 amino acids: CASGDPPLFGTQYF. DNA for the CDR3: TGTGCCTCCGGGGACCCTCCATTGTTCGGGACCCAGTACTTC.

The sample holds a few counts of this clonotype. This CDR3 reads CASRSGTDNSPLHF. The CDR3 nucleotides read TGTGCCAGCAGATCCGGGACAGACAATTCACCCCTCCACTTT. V gene TRBV7-9 combines with J gene TRBJ1-6, with 7 bases fitting TRBD1. The CDR3 length is 14 residues. V was pared by 6 bases and J by 7 bases, with 6 bases of the junction left unmatched. Germline V CDR1 and CDR2: SEHNR, FQNEAQ (reference sequence).

This clonotype was found many times. V usage is TRBV18 and J usage is TRBJ2-3, with 7 nucleotides matching TRBD1. V dropped 8 bases and J dropped 0; count of bases not matched to a gene: 2. This CDR3 has 13 amino acids. CDR1 KGHSH and CDR2 LQKENI come from the germline V gene. CDR3 bases: TGTGCCAGCCGGACAGGAAGCACAGATACGCAGTATTTT. Its protein product is CASRTGSTDTQYF.

This clonotype came up many times. The chain links TRBV10-3 to TRBJ2-6; 8 bases map to TRBD1. CDR3 size: 15 residues. Germline assignment: CDR1 ENHRY and CDR2 SYGVKD. V was clipped by 10 bases and J by 3 bases; unmatched bases: 8. In nucleotides, the CDR3 is TGTGCCACCCACTCAGGGGGCGGTGGGGCCAACGTCCTGACTTTC. Its protein product is CATHSGGGGANVLTF.

This clonotype was seen more than once but under ten times. The V and J genes are TRBV11-3 and TRBJ2-5; tentative D call: TRBD1 (6 bases). With 5 bases removed from V and 1 base from J, the gap between germline ends came to 8 bases. The germline V gene encodes CDR1 SGHNT and CDR2 YENEEA. This CDR3 has 13 amino acids. This CDR3 reads CASSPQGQETQYF. In nucleotides, the CDR3 is TGTGCCAGCAGCCCACAGGGCCAAGAGACCCAGTACTTC.

The sample holds many counts of this clonotype. V gene TRBV28 combines with J gene TRBJ2-7; the D gene is possibly TRBD1 (6 bases). The CDR3 loop spans 13 amino acids. Trimming removed 6 bases at V and 3 bases at J, with 12 bases between. Germline lookup yields CDR1 MDHEN and CDR2 SYDVKM. The CDR3 reads CASRGQVGYEQYF. CDR3 in DNA: TGTGCCAGCAGGGGACAAGTAGGCTACGAGCAGTACTTC. The full variable domain, with the rest looked up from reference TRBV28 and TRBJ2-7, is DVKVTQSSRYLVKRTGEKVFLECVQDMDHENMFWYRQDPGLGLRLIYFSYDVKMKEKGDIPEGYSVSREKKERFSLILESASTNQTSMYLCASRGQVGYEQYFGPGTRLTVT.

V usage is TRBV28 and J usage is TRBJ2-7; a possible D gene is TRBD1 (6 bases). The length of the CDR3 is 13 residues. V gave up 6 bases and J gave up 4 bases, with 13 bases separating them. Germline V CDR1 and CDR2: MDHEN, SYDVKM. CDR3 sequence reads: CASRVGAQYEQYF. The CDR3 DNA is TGTGCCAGCAGAGTGGGGGCGCAGTACGAGCAGTACTTC.

This clonotype was seen ten or more times. CDR3 in DNA: TGCGCCAGCAGCCAAGACCGGCCAGACCTACGGGCCTACGAGCAGTACTTC. This translates into CASSQDRPDLRAYEQYF. This chain uses TRBV4-3 with TRBJ2-7; D ambiguous. The CDR3 contains 17 residues. Trimming stripped 0 bases from V and 2 bases from J, with 17 bases between. CDR1 is LGHNA and CDR2 is YSLEER in the germline V gene.

The sample holds many counts of this clonotype. The CDR3 DNA follows: TGTGCCAGCAGCCCGCACAGGGGGAATTACGAGCAGTACTTC. Protein: CASSPHRGNYEQYF. The chain uses TRBV11-2 and TRBJ2-7; 8 nucleotides match TRBD1. J was trimmed by 4 bases and V by 5 bases; bases with no gene match: 7. This CDR3 spans 14 amino acids. The germline V gene encodes CDR1 SGHAT and CDR2 FQNNGV.

This sequence joins TRBV9 and TRBJ1-6; no clear D gene. The CDR3 is 15 residues long. Germline loops: CDR1 SGDLS, CDR2 YYNGEE. The V gene lost 4 bases and the J gene lost 9 bases, with 17 bases spanning the gap. DNA of the CDR3: TGTGCCAGCAGCCCTGTGGGAGGGATAGGTTCACCCCTCCACTTT. It translates to CASSPVGGIGSPLHF.

This clonotype was seen at least ten times. The chain recombines TRBV28 with TRBJ2-7; possible D gene TRBD2, 7 bases. Between the trimmed V and J ends, which lost 6 bases and 5 bases, there was a span of 26 bases. The CDR3 has 17 residues. The V gene's germline CDR1 is MDHEN and CDR2 SYDVKM. CDR3 loop: CASSVIGFGGRGNEQYF. The CDR3 nucleotides are TGTGCCAGCAGCGTAATAGGGTTCGGGGGGCGTGGGAACGAGCAGTACTTC.

V is TRBV20-1 and J is TRBJ2-7; D is perhaps TRBD2 (6 bases). Trimming shortened V by 5 bases and J by 2 bases, and 10 bases separated the two germline ends. Looked up from germline, CDR1 is DFQATT and CDR2 is SNEGSKA (reference sequence). This CDR3 spans 12 amino acids. The CDR3 coding sequence is TGCAGTGCTGGGACTGGGGCCTACGAGCAGTACTTC. This sequence encodes CSAGTGAYEQYF.

The V call is TRBV28, the J call TRBJ1-5; D might be TRBD1 (6 bases). V lost 8 bases and J lost 3, with 14 bases in between. Germline V gene lookup returns CDR1 MDHEN and CDR2 SYDVKM. The CDR3 is made up of 14 amino acids. CDR3 residues: CASGGGSDNQPQHF. The CDR3 region has the DNA TGTGCCAGCGGTGGGGGCAGTGACAATCAGCCCCAGCATTTT.

This clonotype was seen repeatedly, ten times or more. J is TRBJ1-2 and V is TRBV19; 8 bases are a match to TRBD1. CDR3 length: 14 residues. After removal of 6 bases from V and 5 bases from J, the junction contained 8 bases not matched to a gene. The germline V gene has CDR1 LNHDA and CDR2 SQIVND (reference sequence). The CDR3, as DNA: TGTGCCAGTAGGCGCCACAGGGGGAATTATGGCTACACCTTC. This sequence encodes CASRRHRGNYGYTF.

This clonotype turned up a few times. This chain links TRBV6-2 or TRBV6-3 with TRBJ2-2, with D unresolved. V was trimmed by 6 bases and J by 2 bases, leaving 7 bases between them. The CDR3 contains 13 residues. CDR1 is MNHEY, CDR2 SVGEGT, per germline. The CDR3 nucleotides are TGTGCCAGCAGGACCTTAAACACCGGGGAGCTGTTTTTT. Translating it yields CASRTLNTGELFF.

This clonotype was counted many times. The chain joins TRBV6-1 to TRBJ1-4, with 7 nucleotides matching TRBD1. The V segment lost 7 bases and the J segment 6 bases; nucleotides outside the gene matches: 8. There are 14 residues in the CDR3. Germline V CDR1 and CDR2: MNHNS, SASEGT. DNA of the CDR3: TGTGCCAGCACCGTAGACAGGGTTGATGAAAAACTGTTTTTT. It codes for CASTVDRVDEKLFF.

V and J are TRBV29-1 and TRBJ1-1; D is unresolved. This CDR3 comprises 14 residues. Germline loops: CDR1 SQVTM, CDR2 ANQGSEA. Trimming stripped 0 bases from V and 4 bases from J, with 12 bases between. DNA for the CDR3: TGCAGCGTTGAAGATTGGTCAGTGGGCACTGAAGCTTTCTTT. Its translation is CSVEDWSVGTEAFF.

The chain uses TRBV4-3 and TRBJ2-4; 9 bases are a match to TRBD1. The CDR3 consists of 15 residues. Trimming at V came to 4 bases and at J to 9 bases, leaving 10 bases not matched to a gene. Germline V gene lookup returns CDR1 LGHNA and CDR2 YSLEER. The CDR3 nucleotides read TGCGCCAGCAGCCCGGGGGGACAGGGAGATGCCATTCAGTACTTC. The encoded protein is CASSPGGQGDAIQYF.

The CDR3 region has the DNA TGTGCCAGCAGCTTGGAGATGAACACTGAAGCTTTCTTT. Translation: CASSLEMNTEAFF. This sequence joins TRBV7-3 and TRBJ1-1; D unclear. The CDR3 is 13 residues long. The V gene lost 3 bases and the J gene lost 0 bases, with 5 bases spanning the gap. Germline lookup yields CDR1 SGHTA and CDR2 FQGTGA. Complete variable domain (other parts from reference TRBV7-3 and TRBJ1-1): GAGVSQTPSNKVTEKGKYVELRCDPISGHTALYWYRQSLGQGPEFLIYFQGTGAADDSGLPNDRFFAVRPEGSVSTLKIQRTERGDSAVYLCASSLEMNTEAFFGQGTRLTVV.